The 7 T cell receptor beta chains below were found in one sample sequenced in a study of blood T cell repertoires in COVID-19. Profiled with immunoSEQ multiplex PCR; TCRdb holds only in-frame clones, not every one. The table shows roughly 150,000 clones, with 70% to 90% occurring only once. Material for sequencing was peripheral blood. The source of these receptors is a man aged 50-60 years with acute or convalescent COVID-19.

This sequence joins TRBV19 and TRBJ2-1, with 8 positions matching TRBD2. Germline V gene data show CDR1 as LNHDA and CDR2 as SQIVND (reference sequence). The V and J ends lost 10 bases and 7 bases, in that order; junction bases with no gene match: 3. The CDR3 consists of 11 residues. CDR3 region: CATRGGNEQFF. DNA of the CDR3: TGTGCCACACGGGGGGGGAATGAGCAGTTCTTC.

The gene calls are TRBV5-1 and TRBJ2-5; D is possibly TRBD1 (5 bases). Per the germline V gene, CDR1 is SGHRS and CDR2 is YFSETQ. The CDR3 runs 13 residues. The V end lost 4 bases, the J end lost 7 bases, and 14 bases lay between the germline ends. CDR3 sequence (DNA): TGCGCCAGCAGCCCCGACAGCTTGGTGACCCAGTACTTC. It encodes CASSPDSLVTQYF.

The chain joins TRBV5-1 to TRBJ2-3; possible D gene TRBD1, 6 bases. There are 17 residues in the CDR3. The germline gives CDR1 SGHRS, CDR2 YFSETQ. Deletions cut 1 base from V and 0 bases from J, with 15 bases between. CDR3 nucleotides: TGCGCCAGCAGCTTGTTTACGGCAGGGACAAGCACAGATACGCAGTATTTT. The encoded protein is CASSLFTAGTSTDTQYF.

This clone occurred once. The chain recombines TRBV11-2 with TRBJ2-7; TRBD2 aligns across 8 bases. Germline V gene data show CDR1 as SGHAT and CDR2 as FQNNGV. This CDR3 is built from 12 residues. The junction had 7 bases not matched to a gene; V was cut back by 3 bases and J by 12 bases. CDR3 DNA: TGTGCCAGCAGCTTGGGACTAGGAGATTTGTACTTC. Amino acid sequence: CASSLGLGDLYF.

The chain links TRBV13 to TRBJ2-5; a weak D match, TRBD1 (5 bases). CDR3 size: 12 residues. Germline CDR1 PRHDT, CDR2 FYEKMQ (reference sequence). The V and J ends lost 7 bases and 0 bases respectively, with 6 bases between them. In DNA form, the CDR3 reads TGTGCCAGCAAGGGGTACCAAGAGACCCAGTACTTC. Protein sequence: CASKGYQETQYF.

The chain joins TRBV20-1 to TRBJ2-3; the D gene is possibly TRBD2 (6 bases). Germline values: CDR1 DFQATT, CDR2 SNEGSKA (reference sequence). Trimming cost V 6 bases and J 4 bases, with 17 bases left between them. This CDR3 comprises 14 residues. For the CDR3, the DNA is TGCAGTGCCAGTGGAGGGCTGGTGTCAGATACGCAGTATTTT. Residues: CSASGGLVSDTQYF.

This clone turned up a few times. J is TRBJ1-3 and V is TRBV7-6, with a possible D match to TRBD1 (6 bases). Trimming shortened V by 1 base and J by 4 bases, and 11 bases separated the two germline ends. Germline V gene data show CDR1 as SGHVS and CDR2 as FNYEAQ. The CDR3 consists of 15 residues. In DNA form, the CDR3 reads TGTGCCAGCAGCTTAGTACAGGGACCCGGAAACACCATATATTTT. This sequence encodes CASSLVQGPGNTIYF.